This TCR beta chain comes out of a study of blood T cell repertoires in COVID-19. Study summary: The cDNA or gDNA used as material had been derived from T cells, B-cell-depleted T cells, or PBMCs.

Using immunoSEQ multiplex PCR, the repertoire was profiled, and TCRdb retains in-frame clones only, with some absent. The table shows about 180,000 clones, with around 85% occurring only once. Germline lookup yields CDR1 ENHRY and CDR2 SYGVKD. This CDR3 has 13 amino acids. Trimming left V 0 bases short and J 4 bases short, with 7 bases between. The receptor's source is a man aged 50 to 59 with active or convalescent COVID-19. Sequenced material: peripheral blood. V usage is TRBV10-3 and J usage is TRBJ2-7; D may be TRBD2 (6 bases). The chain's CDR3 is CAISESGGYEQYF. DNA for the CDR3: TGTGCCATCAGTGAGTCAGGAGGGTACGAGCAGTACTTC.